Sequencing of this TCR beta chain was carried out in a study of CD8+ T cells in alopecia areata. The wider study: Twice a day, 5 to 10 mg of oral tofacitinib was administered to treated patients.

As for treatment: oral pan-JAK inhibitor, 5-10 mg twice daily. Trimming removed 7 bases from V and 6 bases from J, with 9 bases in between. This CDR3 comprises 10 residues. Germline CDR1 is SQVTM and CDR2 is ANQGSEA. This clone was counted a few times. Its matching antigen is unknown. General study results and limits: Sequence data from scalp samples additionally include resident alphabeta T cells of normal skin. The study found tofacitinib significantly decreased scalp clonality and expanded CD8+ clones among the top 100.

Sequencing relied on a cDNA template that was reverse transcribed from extracted RNA. Produced via immunoSEQ multiplex PCR; TCRdb's table is partial and in-frame only. Of some 100,000 clones listed, 50% to 75% are singletons. The sample consisted of CD8+ T cells sorted from blood, taken at week 4, from a patient treated with tofacitinib. This receptor was identified in a human donor with alopecia areata. The chain employs TRBV29-1 and TRBJ1-1; D unclear. CDR3 sequence: CSARHAEAFF. The CDR3 DNA sequence: TGCAGCGCTCGACACGCTGAAGCTTTCTTT.